This T cell receptor (beta chain) appears in the sequencing data of a study of T cells after yellow fever vaccination. TCRdb re-derived calls from the 5' RACE reads in MiXCR, one entry per CDR3 protein. The data show some 670,000 distinct CDR3 sequences, approximately 13% seen once. This clonotype was observed a few times. The length of the CDR3 is 17 residues. Germline V gene sequence: CDR1 DFQATT, CDR2 SNEGSKA (reference sequence). Germline trimming cut 5 bases from V and 6 bases from J; bases unmatched to any gene: 14. The TCR originated in a man in his thirties or forties who received the YFV17D yellow fever vaccine. Sequenced material: PBMCs, taken on the day of the yellow fever booster vaccination. J is TRBJ2-2 and V is TRBV20-1; the match to TRBD2 covers 11 bases. The CDR3 DNA follows: TGCAGTGCTTTTTCCTCCACGACTAGCGGGGCTTCCGGGGAGCTGTTTTTT. It translates to CSAFSSTTSGASGELFF.